The present entry profiles one T cell receptor (beta chain) with its context. The antigen is unknown. PCR involved 60 Vbeta and 13 Jbeta primers. Libraries were prepared by immunoSEQ multiplex PCR; TCRdb keeps only in-frame clonotypes and omits some of them. The profile shows around 120,000 clones, over 60% of them singletons. This specimen belongs to a study of cytomegalovirus exposure and HLA in healthy donors. Study-level findings and limits: The study flagged around 150 TCR beta chains as cytomegalovirus-associated.

CDR1 is SNHLY, CDR2 FYNNEI, per germline. The CDR3 covers 13 residues. V gave up 10 bases and J gave up 2 bases; unmatched junction bases: 6. The TCR sequence derives from a woman in her thirties or forties in good health and CMV-seropositive. Sequencing was performed on PBMCs. V is TRBV2 and J is TRBJ1-1, with 8 nucleotides matching TRBD1. The DNA of the CDR3 is TGTGCCAACGCGGACAGGGTCAACACTGAAGCTTTCTTT. This codes for CANADRVNTEAFF.